These 9 T cell receptor beta chains came from one sample sequenced in a study of T cell responses to AZD1222 COVID-19 vaccine. Using immunoSEQ multiplex PCR, the repertoire was profiled, and TCRdb retains in-frame clones only, with some absent. The data show some 140,000 clones, 70% to 90% seen once. The sample consisted of peripheral blood, taken on day 0 of AZD1222 vaccination. These receptors all come from an adult in good health.

This clone was counted a single time. This sequence joins TRBV29-1 and TRBJ2-7; D might be TRBD1 or TRBD2, each matching 5 bases. CDR3 length: 12 residues. V was pared by 6 bases and J by 2 bases, with 11 bases between. CDR1 and CDR2 (germline): SQVTM, ANQGSEA. CDR3 protein: CSVRDGPYEQYF. The CDR3 DNA sequence: TGCAGCGTCCGGGACGGACCCTACGAGCAGTACTTC.

This chain uses TRBV13 with TRBJ2-7, with D perhaps matching TRBD2 (6 bases). This CDR3 spans 15 amino acids. Trimming took 5 bases from V and 2 from J, leaving 16 bases between them. Germline-derived CDR1 and CDR2 are PRHDT and FYEKMQ (reference sequence). CDR3 sequence: CASSLSTSRTYEQYF. The DNA for the CDR3 is TGTGCCAGCAGCCTGAGCACTAGCAGAACCTACGAGCAGTACTTC.

The chain uses TRBV27 and TRBJ2-2; possible D gene TRBD2, 5 bases. Trimming cost V 7 bases and J 5 bases, with 17 bases left between them. CDR1 and CDR2 (germline): MNHEY, SMNVEV (reference sequence). The CDR3 contains 15 residues. The CDR3 reads CASTLLQTGTGELFF. The CDR3 DNA reads as TGTGCCAGCACACTTCTTCAGACGGGGACCGGGGAGCTGTTTTTT.

The chain links TRBV5-1 to TRBJ2-5, with 8 bases that match TRBD1. The ends lost 1 base at V and 5 bases at J; junction bases unmatched: 7. CDR1 SGHRS and CDR2 YFSETQ come from the germline V gene. This CDR3 is 15 amino acids long. The CDR3 here is CASSLTLRGPETQYF. Here the CDR3 DNA reads TGCGCCAGCAGCTTGACTCTCAGGGGGCCGGAGACCCAGTACTTC.

V gene TRBV9 combines with J gene TRBJ1-1; unclear D gene. This CDR3 is 16 amino acids long. Trimming cost V 0 bases and J 0 bases, with 12 bases left between them. The germline V gene encodes CDR1 SGDLS and CDR2 YYNGEE. CDR3 nucleotides: TGTGCCAGCAGCGTAGATTCAGGACGAGTGAACACTGAAGCTTTCTTT. Translating gives CASSVDSGRVNTEAFF.

The chain combines TRBV11-1 with TRBJ2-7, with a weak D call TRBD2 (6 bases). The CDR3 loop spans 14 amino acids. Trimming took off 3 bases at V and 4 bases at J, with 13 bases between the two ends. The germline gives CDR1 SGHAT, CDR2 FQDESV (reference sequence). CDR3 protein: CASSFSLAAYEQYF. The CDR3 DNA reads as TGTGCCAGCAGCTTCTCACTAGCAGCATACGAGCAGTACTTC.

The CDR3 loop reads CASSLVKGVTEAFF. Written as DNA, the CDR3 is TGTGCCAGCAGCTTAGTCAAGGGGGTAACTGAAGCTTTCTTT. V is TRBV7-2 and J is TRBJ1-1; tentatively, D is TRBD1 (6 bases). The germline gives CDR1 SGHTA, CDR2 FQGNSA. The V end was cut by 1 base, the J end by 5 bases, with 11 bases between. The CDR3 totals 14 residues. The full variable domain, its missing parts supplied by reference TRBV7-2 and TRBJ1-1, is GAGVSQSPSNKVTEKGKDVELRCDPISGHTALYWYRQSLGQGLEFLIYFQGNSAPDKSGLPSDRFSAERTGGSVSTLTIQRTQQEDSAVYLCASSLVKGVTEAFFGQGTRLTVV.

This chain links TRBV5-6 with TRBJ1-2; D gene unclear. Germline V gives CDR1 SGHDT, CDR2 YYEEEE. The CDR3 contains 13 residues. Trimming cost V 0 bases and J 6 bases, with 9 bases left between them. The DNA for the CDR3 is TGTGCCAGCAGCTTGGTCACAGAGGATGGCTACACCTTC. Translating it yields CASSLVTEDGYTF.

The gene calls are TRBV10-1 and TRBJ1-6; 10 nucleotides agree with TRBD1. Germline V lookup: CDR1 WNHNN, CDR2 SYGVQD (reference sequence). This CDR3 region has 18 residues. The V and J ends lost 0 bases and 10 bases, in that order; junction bases with no gene match: 12. The chain's CDR3 is CASSESGTGEFMGSPLHF. The CDR3 DNA reads TGCGCCAGCAGTGAGTCCGGGACAGGGGAGTTTATGGGGTCACCCCTCCACTTT.